The rows below give T cell receptor beta chains drawn from one sample of a study of Graves' ophthalmopathy and Graves' hyperthyroidism. MiXCR was run by TCRdb on the multiplex PCR reads, yielding one entry per CDR3 protein. The table includes around 670,000 distinct CDR3 sequences, 40% detected once. Sequenced sample: peripheral blood. Receptors were obtained from an adult man with Graves' ophthalmopathy. Each CDR3 is given with its conserved first and last residue. Fields, in order: clone size, D gene, J gene, V gene, CDR3 DNA, CDR3 protein. The D gene is left open where the match is weak. Only part of the rows carry a size: once, few, many, or a class if the clone is expanded.

clone size: NA
D gene: TRBD2
J gene: TRBJ2-7
V gene: TRBV15
CDR3 DNA: TGTGCCCACGGGGCGGGAGGGCCCTACGAGCAGTACTTC
CDR3 protein: CAHGAGGPYEQYF

clone size: NA
D gene: NA
J gene: TRBJ1-2
V gene: TRBV25-1
CDR3 DNA: TGTGCCAGCAGTCTAGGACAGAGGAGCTATGGCTACACCTTC
CDR3 protein: CASSLGQRSYGYTF

clone size: many
D gene: NA
J gene: TRBJ2-5
V gene: TRBV15
CDR3 DNA: TGTGCCACCAGCAGAGAATTAGCGCGACAAGAGACCCAGTACTTC
CDR3 protein: CATSRELARQETQYF

clone size: few
D gene: TRBD1
J gene: TRBJ2-2
V gene: TRBV25-1
CDR3 DNA: TGTGCCAGCAGTATCCTCGGGACAGGGTTTATCGGGGAGCTGTTTTTT
CDR3 protein: CASSILGTGFIGELFF

clone size: NA
D gene: NA
J gene: TRBJ1-2
V gene: TRBV10-2
CDR3 DNA: TGCGCCAGCGTTGAGACTTTCCAAAATGGCTACACCTTC
CDR3 protein: CASVETFQNGYTF

clone size: NA
D gene: NA
J gene: TRBJ1-1
V gene: TRBV4-3
CDR3 DNA: TGCGCCAGCAGCCAAGATTCCGCTCTTCTGAACACTGAAGCTTTCTTT
CDR3 protein: CASSQDSALLNTEAFF

clone size: NA
D gene: NA
J gene: TRBJ2-2
V gene: TRBV7-2
CDR3 DNA: TGTGCCAGCGGATTAGGGGGAGGGGAGCTGTTTTTT
CDR3 protein: CASGLGGGELFF

clone size: many
D gene: NA
J gene: TRBJ2-7
V gene: TRBV2
CDR3 DNA: TGTGCCAGCAGTGTAACTAATGCCTACGAGCAGTACTTC
CDR3 protein: CASSVTNAYEQYF

clone size: many
D gene: NA
J gene: TRBJ2-6
V gene: TRBV10-3
CDR3 DNA: TGTGCCATCAGTGAGTCCGCAGTGGCCGGGGCCAACGTCCTGACTTTC
CDR3 protein: CAISESAVAGANVLTF

clone size: NA
D gene: TRBD1
J gene: TRBJ1-1
V gene: TRBV29-1
CDR3 DNA: TGCAGCGTACTACAGGGGGCCGTGAACACTGAAGCTTTCTTT
CDR3 protein: CSVLQGAVNTEAFF

clone size: NA
D gene: NA
J gene: TRBJ2-7
V gene: TRBV12-3/TRBV12-4
CDR3 DNA: TGTGCCAGCAGTTTTAAGGGATACTACGAGCAGTACTTC
CDR3 protein: CASSFKGYYEQYF

clone size: NA
D gene: NA
J gene: TRBJ2-6
V gene: TRBV9
CDR3 DNA: TGTGCCAGCAGCGGACTCAGCTCTGGGGCCAACGTCCTGACTTTC
CDR3 protein: CASSGLSSGANVLTF

clone size: NA
D gene: NA
J gene: TRBJ1-3
V gene: TRBV14
CDR3 DNA: TGTGCCAACTATCCTGGGGGAGCGAGCTCTGGAAACACCATATATTTT
CDR3 protein: CANYPGGASSGNTIYF

clone size: few
D gene: NA
J gene: TRBJ1-4
V gene: TRBV12-3/TRBV12-4
CDR3 DNA: TGTGCCAGCGCGTTCGGCAATGAAAAACTGTTTTTT
CDR3 protein: CASAFGNEKLFF

clone size: NA
D gene: NA
J gene: TRBJ1-5
V gene: TRBV24-1
CDR3 DNA: TGTGCCACCAGTGATCCCGGGGAGATCCGTCAACAGCCCCAGCATTTT
CDR3 protein: CATSDPGEIRQQPQHF

clone size: NA
D gene: NA
J gene: TRBJ1-1
V gene: TRBV29-1
CDR3 DNA: TGCAGCACTACAAGACAGATGAACACTGAAGCTTTCTTT
CDR3 protein: CSTTRQMNTEAFF

clone size: many
D gene: TRBD2
J gene: TRBJ2-5
V gene: TRBV7-2
CDR3 DNA: TGTGCCAGCAGCTTAGCGGGACTAGCGTACCAAGAGACCCAGTACTTC
CDR3 protein: CASSLAGLAYQETQYF

clone size: few
D gene: NA
J gene: TRBJ2-5
V gene: TRBV11-2
CDR3 DNA: TGTGCCAGCAGCTTAATATCGGGGGGCCCAGTGGCGACCCAGTACTTC
CDR3 protein: CASSLISGGPVATQYF

clone size: NA
D gene: NA
J gene: TRBJ2-5
V gene: TRBV20-1
CDR3 DNA: TGCAGTGCTAGAGTCCTGGGAGAAGGGACCCAGTACTTC
CDR3 protein: CSARVLGEGTQYF

clone size: NA
D gene: TRBD2
J gene: TRBJ2-7
V gene: TRBV7-3
CDR3 DNA: TGTGCCAGCAGCTTAACGTTTAGAGCGGGAGAGGTTCCCGAGCAGTACTTC
CDR3 protein: CASSLTFRAGEVPEQYF

clone size: NA
D gene: NA
J gene: TRBJ1-5
V gene: TRBV19
CDR3 DNA: TGTGCCAGTAGTATGGGCAGGGGCCGATTTAATCAGCCCCAGCATTTT
CDR3 protein: CASSMGRGRFNQPQHF

clone size: NA
D gene: NA
J gene: TRBJ2-7
V gene: TRBV25-1
CDR3 DNA: TGTGCCAGCAGTGAAAGGGATAACGAGCAGTACTTC
CDR3 protein: CASSERDNEQYF

clone size: few
D gene: NA
J gene: TRBJ1-6
V gene: TRBV3-1
CDR3 DNA: TGTGCCAGCAGCCACGGACAGCATTCACCCCTCCACTTT
CDR3 protein: CASSHGQHSPLHF

clone size: few
D gene: TRBD1
J gene: TRBJ2-2
V gene: TRBV7-9
CDR3 DNA: TGTGCCAGCAGCCCTACAGGGGGCAAGAGCGGGGAGCTGTTTTTT
CDR3 protein: CASSPTGGKSGELFF

clone size: many
D gene: NA
J gene: TRBJ1-2
V gene: TRBV14
CDR3 DNA: TGTGCCAGCAGCCAAGGCGCAACCGAATATGGCTACACCTTC
CDR3 protein: CASSQGATEYGYTF

clone size: NA
D gene: NA
J gene: TRBJ2-2
V gene: TRBV5-1
CDR3 DNA: TGCGCCAGCAGCCCGGAGAGCACCGGGGAGCTGTTTTTT
CDR3 protein: CASSPESTGELFF

clone size: NA
D gene: TRBD1
J gene: TRBJ2-6
V gene: TRBV7-2
CDR3 DNA: TGTGCCAGCAGCTTAGGACAGGGGGCTTGGTATGCTGGGGCCAACGTCCTGACTTTC
CDR3 protein: CASSLGQGAWYAGANVLTF

clone size: many
D gene: NA
J gene: TRBJ2-6
V gene: TRBV7-3
CDR3 DNA: TGTGCCAGCAGCCGAGGGGTGGGGGGTAGCTCTGGGGCCAACGTCCTGACTTTC
CDR3 protein: CASSRGVGGSSGANVLTF

clone size: few
D gene: NA
J gene: TRBJ1-1
V gene: TRBV7-9
CDR3 DNA: TGTGCCAGCAGCTTGGTCAAGGCAGGGTCCACTGAAGCTTTCTTT
CDR3 protein: CASSLVKAGSTEAFF

clone size: NA
D gene: TRBD2
J gene: TRBJ2-7
V gene: TRBV9
CDR3 DNA: TGTGCCAGCAGCCACCAAAGGGGTAGCGGGATCTACGAGCAGTACTTC
CDR3 protein: CASSHQRGSGIYEQYF

clone size: NA
D gene: NA
J gene: TRBJ1-6
V gene: TRBV5-1
CDR3 DNA: TGCGCCAGCAGCTTGGCCCAGCAGGCCTATAATTCACCCCTCCACTTT
CDR3 protein: CASSLAQQAYNSPLHF

clone size: many
D gene: NA
J gene: TRBJ2-5
V gene: TRBV9
CDR3 DNA: TGTGCCAGCAGCGTCGGGATGCAAGAGACCCAGTACTTC
CDR3 protein: CASSVGMQETQYF

clone size: NA
D gene: NA
J gene: TRBJ1-5
V gene: TRBV20-1
CDR3 DNA: TGCAGTGCTATATCCAGGGTAGCTCAGCCCCAGCATTTT
CDR3 protein: CSAISRVAQPQHF

clone size: many
D gene: NA
J gene: TRBJ1-4
V gene: TRBV12-3/TRBV12-4
CDR3 DNA: TGTGCCAGCAGTGAGACTACTAATGAAAAACTGTTTTTT
CDR3 protein: CASSETTNEKLFF

clone size: NA
D gene: TRBD1
J gene: TRBJ2-7
V gene: TRBV11-2
CDR3 DNA: TGTGCCAGCAGCTTAGTAGGGGGCAATATCGCCTACGAGCAGTACTTC
CDR3 protein: CASSLVGGNIAYEQYF

clone size: few
D gene: NA
J gene: TRBJ2-2
V gene: TRBV7-9
CDR3 DNA: TGTGCCAGCAGCCAAGTAGGGACCCAAAAAGGGACCGGGGAGCTGTTTTTT
CDR3 protein: CASSQVGTQKGTGELFF

clone size: NA
D gene: NA
J gene: TRBJ1-4
V gene: TRBV5-6
CDR3 DNA: TGTGCCAGCAGCCGCAAGCCGGAGGGGGAAAAACTGTTTTTT
CDR3 protein: CASSRKPEGEKLFF

clone size: NA
D gene: NA
J gene: TRBJ1-5
V gene: TRBV30
CDR3 DNA: TGTGCCTGTGGGGGAGGACGCAATCAGCCCCAGCATTTT
CDR3 protein: CACGGGRNQPQHF

clone size: many
D gene: TRBD1
J gene: TRBJ1-6
V gene: TRBV7-8
CDR3 DNA: TGTGCCAGCAGCGCCCAAACCGGGACAGGCAATTCACCCCTCCACTTT
CDR3 protein: CASSAQTGTGNSPLHF

clone size: few
D gene: TRBD1
J gene: TRBJ1-1
V gene: TRBV7-8
CDR3 DNA: TGTGCCAGCAGCTTAGACAGGGGGCGGTTGGTGGACACTGAAGCTTTCTTT
CDR3 protein: CASSLDRGRLVDTEAFF

clone size: NA
D gene: TRBD1
J gene: TRBJ2-7
V gene: TRBV6-6
CDR3 DNA: TGTGCCAGCATTGGGACAGGGGGAAAGGACGAGCAGTACTTC
CDR3 protein: CASIGTGGKDEQYF

clone size: many
D gene: TRBD1
J gene: TRBJ2-5
V gene: TRBV10-3
CDR3 DNA: TGTGCCATCAGGCCTGGACAGGGGGCGGAGACCCAGTACTTC
CDR3 protein: CAIRPGQGAETQYF

clone size: NA
D gene: NA
J gene: TRBJ2-6
V gene: TRBV20-1
CDR3 DNA: TGCAGTGCTAGAGCGGTGGTATGGAGTGAAACCTCTGGGGCCAACGTCCTGACTTTC
CDR3 protein: CSARAVVWSETSGANVLTF

clone size: many
D gene: NA
J gene: TRBJ2-7
V gene: TRBV10-3
CDR3 DNA: TGTGCCATCAGTGGCTCCATTGAGAGATACTACGAGCAGTACTTC
CDR3 protein: CAISGSIERYYEQYF

clone size: NA
D gene: NA
J gene: TRBJ1-1
V gene: TRBV7-3
CDR3 DNA: TGTGCCAGCAGCTCAGACACCTACACTGAAGCTTTCTTT
CDR3 protein: CASSSDTYTEAFF

clone size: NA
D gene: NA
J gene: TRBJ2-7
V gene: TRBV7-2
CDR3 DNA: TGTGCCAGCAGCTTAGGGTTCTCGGACAGCACAAAGGAGCAGTACTTC
CDR3 protein: CASSLGFSDSTKEQYF

clone size: NA
D gene: TRBD1
J gene: TRBJ1-3
V gene: TRBV10-3
CDR3 DNA: TGTGCCAGCACCTTAGGACAGGGAATCGGAAACACCATATATTTT
CDR3 protein: CASTLGQGIGNTIYF

clone size: NA
D gene: NA
J gene: TRBJ1-5
V gene: TRBV25-1
CDR3 DNA: TGTGCCAGTAGTCCGGGGACACAAGAGGGGCATAGCAATCAGCCCCAGCATTTT
CDR3 protein: CASSPGTQEGHSNQPQHF